The next 27 T cell receptor beta chains were all read from a single sample in a study of blood T cells in healthy people across ages. Combining a sample-barcoded 5' primer with a J-beta primer mix, a second PCR ran for about 7 to 11 cycles. TCRdb re-called the 5' RACE reads with MiXCR, one entry per CDR3 protein. The sample comprises 850,000 to 950,000 distinct CDR3 sequences, 29% of which are singletons, and approximately 15% rests with the top ten. The sample was blood. The receptors come from a woman aged 80 or over in good health.

Regarding this clonotype: A much larger clone lies one base from this, so it may be a read error. This chain links TRBV4-2 with TRBJ2-3, with TRBD1 identical over 9 bases. J gave up 5 bases and V 11 bases, and 8 bases lay outside the gene matches. Germline assignment: CDR1 LGHNA and CDR2 YNFKEQ. CDR3 size: 13 residues. The CDR3 sequence is CAGHRDREDTQYF. DNA of the CDR3: TGTGCCGGCCACCGGGACAGGGAAGATACGCAGTATTTT.

This clonotype came up many times. This chain links TRBV10-3 with TRBJ1-1, with TRBD1 matching over 8 bases. With V trimmed by 3 bases and J by 5 bases, 5 bases remained unmatched. The CDR3 has 14 amino acids. Looked up from germline, CDR1 is ENHRY and CDR2 is SYGVKD. The CDR3 here is CAISDTGGRTEAFF. In DNA form, the CDR3 reads TGTGCCATCAGTGATACAGGGGGTAGAACTGAAGCTTTCTTT.

The chain links TRBV7-2 to TRBJ1-6; D is uncertain. Germline V gene sequence: CDR1 SGHTA, CDR2 FQGNSA. This CDR3 contains 16 residues. V was pared by 1 base and J by 0 bases, with 7 bases between. CDR3 sequence reads: CASSLGPRSYNSPLHF. The CDR3 DNA is TGTGCCAGCAGCTTAGGACCCCGCTCCTATAATTCACCCCTCCACTTT.

V gene TRBV7-9 combines with J gene TRBJ2-3; a possible D gene is TRBD1 (7 bases). This CDR3 is built from 16 residues. Per the germline V gene, CDR1 is SEHNR and CDR2 is FQNEAQ (reference sequence). V gave up 3 bases and J gave up 0 bases, with 13 bases separating them. The CDR3 DNA follows: TGTGCCAGCAGCTTGGCGGGACAGCCAAGCACAGATACGCAGTATTTT. Its protein product is CASSLAGQPSTDTQYF.

There are many counts of this clonotype. The chain combines TRBV24-1 with TRBJ2-1, with a tentative D call TRBD1 (5 bases). This CDR3 contains 12 residues. The germline V and J ends were trimmed by 7 bases and 4 bases, with 7 bases remaining between them. In germline, CDR1 is KGHDR, CDR2 SFDVKD. The CDR3 reads CATSDRYNEQFF. Written as DNA, the CDR3 is TGTGCCACCAGCGACAGATACAATGAGCAGTTCTTC.

This clonotype appeared many times. The chain links TRBV20-1 to TRBJ2-1; TRBD2 matches 12 bases. The CDR3 length is 16 residues. Germline assignment: CDR1 DFQATT and CDR2 SNEGSKA (reference sequence). Germline trimming cut 5 bases from V and 7 bases from J; bases unmatched to any gene: 12. CDR3 bases: TGCAGTGCTTCCGGACTAGCGGGGACTACCCAAAATGAGCAGTTCTTC. Its translation is CSASGLAGTTQNEQFF.

This clonotype was recorded at least ten times. Here the CDR3 reads CASSESRGRIEQYF. In DNA, the CDR3 is TGTGCCAGCAGTGAATCCAGGGGTAGGATTGAGCAGTACTTC. The chain recombines TRBV6-1 with TRBJ2-7; maybe TRBD1 (6 bases). The CDR3 has 14 residues. Between the trimmed V and J ends, which lost 2 bases and 7 bases, there was a span of 15 bases. CDR1 MNHNS and CDR2 SASEGT come from the germline V gene.

The CDR3 DNA is TGCGCCAGCAGCTTGGAAGGGTCACGCTCGAAAGAGACCCAGTACTTC. Translating gives CASSLEGSRSKETQYF. The chain is built from TRBV5-1 and TRBJ2-5; D gene uncertain. Trimming pared 0 bases from V and 3 bases from J, leaving 15 bases between. CDR1 is SGHRS and CDR2 is YFSETQ in the germline V gene. The CDR3 is 16 amino acids.

This clonotype was recorded many times. This chain connects TRBV5-1 to TRBJ2-5; D not resolved. V lost 0 bases and J 4 bases, leaving 16 bases between the germline ends. Germline loops: CDR1 SGHRS, CDR2 YFSETQ. The CDR3 consists of 16 residues. The CDR3 region is CASSLDIGSASETQYF. The CDR3 DNA reads as TGCGCCAGCAGCTTGGATATCGGGTCGGCCTCAGAGACCCAGTACTTC. Drawing the rest from reference TRBV5-1 and TRBJ2-5, the complete variable domain is KAGVTQTPRYLIKTRGQQVTLSCSPISGHRSVSWYQQTPGQGLQFLFEYFSETQRNKGNFPGRFSGRQFSNSRSEMNVSTLELGDSALYLCASSLDIGSASETQYFGPGTRLLVL.

In this sample, this clonotype turned up once. A much more abundant neighbour one base away suggests this may be a read error. The chain couples TRBV12-3 or TRBV12-4 to TRBJ2-1; D could derive from TRBD1 or TRBD2 (5 bases each). The CDR3 totals 14 residues. V lost 3 bases and J lost 13, with 19 bases in between. CDR3 sequence: CASSFRQLGETQFF. The CDR3 coding sequence is TGTGCCAGCAGTTTCCGACAGCTCGGGGAGACCCAGTTCTTC.

This clonotype was seen repeatedly, ten times or more. The gene calls are TRBV7-2 and TRBJ2-7, with TRBD2 as a possible D gene (5 bases). Germline V lookup: CDR1 SGHTA, CDR2 FQGNSA. The V and J ends lost 10 bases and 3 bases respectively, with 19 bases between them. The CDR3 consists of 14 residues. CDR3 bases: TGTGCCACTCAGGACTCTCGCTCGAACTACGAGCAGTACTTC. This sequence encodes CATQDSRSNYEQYF.

The sample holds many counts of this clonotype. V and J are TRBV20-1 and TRBJ2-4; no firm D call. The V end was cut by 4 bases, the J end by 8 bases, with 12 bases between. The CDR3 runs 12 residues. Germline-derived CDR1 and CDR2 are DFQATT and SNEGSKA (reference sequence). The CDR3 DNA is TGCAGTGCTATAGGTGAGACGGACATTCAGTACTTC. It translates to CSAIGETDIQYF.

This clonotype was seen a few times. This may arise from a read error, as a much more abundant clone is one base away. The chain carries TRBV12-3 or TRBV12-4 and TRBJ2-3; D remains unclear. The germline V and J ends were trimmed by 8 bases and 1 base, with 13 bases remaining between them. CDR3 length: 14 residues. This CDR3 is CASGYVPGTDTQYF. The CDR3 coding sequence is TGTGCCAGCGGTTATGTCCCCGGCACAGATACGCAGTATTTT.

This clonotype was recorded a few times. The J gene is TRBJ1-1, the V gene TRBV14; perhaps TRBD1 as D (5 bases). Trimming left V 3 bases short and J 1 base short, with 9 bases between. The CDR3 loop spans 14 amino acids. CDR1 is SGHDN, CDR2 FVKESK, per germline. The CDR3 protein is CASSHWQGNTEAFF. For the CDR3, the DNA is TGTGCCAGCAGCCATTGGCAGGGGAACACTGAAGCTTTCTTT.

The rearrangement uses TRBV24-1 and TRBJ2-1, with D perhaps being TRBD1 or TRBD2 (5 bases each). This CDR3 contains 14 residues. The V and J ends lost 1 base and 6 bases respectively, with 9 bases between them. Germline lookup yields CDR1 KGHDR and CDR2 SFDVKD. In DNA form, the CDR3 reads TGTGCCACCAGTGATTTTCGAGGGGTCAATGAGCAGTTCTTC. It specifies CATSDFRGVNEQFF.

This clonotype was counted ten times or more. A read error may account for a junction end that differs from germline. The genes are TRBV5-1 and TRBJ2-3, with TRBD2 matching over 7 bases. Germline V CDR1 and CDR2: SGHRS, YFSETQ. This CDR3 region has 13 residues. The CDR3 DNA sequence: TGTGCCAGCAGCTTAGTCGGGGGGGATACGCAGTATTTT. Amino acid sequence: CASSLVGGDTQYF.

For this clonotype: A much larger clonotype is one base distant, so this may be a read error. The rearrangement uses TRBV6-5 and TRBJ2-7; D is possibly TRBD2 (7 bases). V was cut by 11 bases and J by 0 bases, with 14 bases left in between. From germline, CDR1 is MNHEY and CDR2 SVGAGI. The CDR3 loop spans 13 amino acids. The chain's CDR3 is CAWGGASSYEQYF. As DNA, the CDR3 is TGTGCCTGGGGGGGGGCTTCCTCCTACGAGCAGTACTTC.

The V call is TRBV25-1, the J call TRBJ1-5; D is ambiguous. V was trimmed by 4 bases and J by 0 bases, leaving 19 bases between them. The CDR3 contains 18 residues. The germline CDR1 and CDR2 sequences are MGHDK and SYGVNS. CDR3 sequence: CASSAFLSCEGSNQPQHF. CDR3 bases: TGTGCCAGCAGTGCTTTCCTCAGTTGCGAGGGTAGCAATCAGCCCCAGCATTTT.

This clonotype has more than one count but fewer than ten. The J gene is TRBJ1-1, the V gene TRBV6-1, with D possibly TRBD1 on 6 matching bases. V lost 0 bases to trimming and J lost 5 bases, with 13 bases between them. Germline V gene sequence: CDR1 MNHNS, CDR2 SASEGT. This CDR3 is built from 15 residues. The CDR3 nucleotides are TGTGCCAGCAGTGAAGCAGGGGGTGGAAAGACTGAAGCTTTCTTT. Amino acids: CASSEAGGGKTEAFF.

The CDR3 is CASSREAVNYGYTF. The CDR3, as DNA: TGTGCCAGCAGCCGAGAAGCGGTGAACTATGGCTACACCTTC. V usage is TRBV3-1 and J usage is TRBJ1-2; D remains unclear. Germline V lookup: CDR1 LGHDT, CDR2 YNNKEL (reference sequence). V lost 4 bases and J 2 bases, leaving 11 bases between the germline ends. The CDR3 has 14 amino acids.

With regard to this clonotype: Possible read error: a much larger clone is one base away. The V call is TRBV6-2 or TRBV6-3, the J call TRBJ2-1; tentatively, D is TRBD2 (6 bases). The J call may not be correct, given that the DNA end is closer to TRBJ2-7. Germline V lookup: CDR1 MNHEY, CDR2 SVGEGT. The CDR3 is 17 residues long. The CDR3 bases are TGTGCCAGCTATGATGGAGGTGGGCTAGCGTCCTACAATGAGCAGTACTTC. Encoded protein: CASYDGGGLASYNEQYF.

V usage is TRBV7-2 and J usage is TRBJ1-2; D not certain. Looked up from germline, CDR1 is SGHTA and CDR2 is FQGNSA. The CDR3 is made up of 15 amino acids. V was shortened by 5 bases and J by 4 bases, with 17 bases between the two germline ends. CDR3 DNA sequence: TGTGCCAGCAGCCCCCCCCCCGGGAAGTCCTATGGCTACACCTTC. Translating it yields CASSPPPGKSYGYTF.

This clonotype was recorded at least ten times. V and J are TRBV15 and TRBJ2-5; 9 nucleotides agree with TRBD1. The ends lost 1 base at V and 7 bases at J; junction bases unmatched: 13. CDR1 is LNHNV and CDR2 is YYDKDF in the germline V gene (reference sequence). The CDR3 is 17 amino acids. The CDR3 region has the DNA TGTGCCACCAGCAGAGGTGGAGGACAGGGGTCCCTGGGGACCCAGTACTTC. This sequence encodes CATSRGGGQGSLGTQYF.

In this sample, this clonotype turned up many times. The chain links TRBV28 to TRBJ2-3; TRBD2 matches at 8 bases. The ends lost 8 bases at V and 2 bases at J; junction bases unmatched: 9. The CDR3 has 15 residues. Germline V gene sequence: CDR1 MDHEN, CDR2 SYDVKM. The CDR3 spells CASFPGRGVTDTQYF. The CDR3 DNA is TGTGCCAGCTTCCCAGGGCGGGGGGTCACAGATACGCAGTATTTT. The complete variable domain, with remaining parts taken from reference TRBV28 and TRBJ2-3, reads DVKVTQSSRYLVKRTGEKVFLECVQDMDHENMFWYRQDPGLGLRLIYFSYDVKMKEKGDIPEGYSVSREKKERFSLILESASTNQTSMYLCASFPGRGVTDTQYFGPGTRLTVL.

This clonotype has ten or more counts. The V and J genes are TRBV29-1 and TRBJ2-1; perhaps D is TRBD1 or TRBD2 (6 bases each). Germline CDR1 is SQVTM and CDR2 is ANQGSEA. The CDR3 is 12 residues long. V dropped 0 bases and J dropped 9 bases, with 9 bases sitting between them. Written as DNA, the CDR3 is TGCAGCGTTGAAGAGGGGGGCGGTGAGCAGTTCTTC. It specifies CSVEEGGGEQFF.

This clonotype was seen at least ten times. The rearrangement links TRBV6-5 to TRBJ2-1; D unclear. Germline V gives CDR1 MNHEY, CDR2 SVGAGI. Trimming pared 5 bases from V and 8 bases from J, leaving 10 bases between. This CDR3 region has 12 residues. The CDR3 loop is CASSPRYDEQFF. The CDR3 region has the DNA TGTGCCAGCAGTCCAAGGTACGATGAGCAGTTCTTC.

In its sample, this clonotype was seen many times. The rearrangement uses TRBV20-1 and TRBJ2-5, with D possibly being TRBD1 (7 bases). V lost 6 bases, J lost 6 bases, and 20 bases lay in between. The CDR3 is 14 residues long. The V gene's germline CDR1 is DFQATT and CDR2 SNEGSKA (reference sequence). Here the CDR3 DNA reads TGCAGTGCGACCCCAGCAGGGGGGAGAAAGACCCAGTACTTC. It encodes CSATPAGGRKTQYF.